The clone carrying this TCR beta chain was recorded a few times. Its antigen is unidentified. Repertoires were generated with immunoSEQ multiplex PCR, while TCRdb's copy carries only in-frame clones and drops some. The sample holds about 110,000 clones, about 90% seen once. V lost 4 bases and J lost 2, with 11 bases in between. The CDR3 runs 14 residues. Germline V CDR1 and CDR2: SEHNR, FQNEAQ (reference sequence). These data originate in a study of T cell responses to AZD1222 COVID-19 vaccine. Study conclusions and caveats: A rise in Spike-specific TCR breadth and depth followed two AZD1222 doses.

The clonotype originates from an adult who received the AZD1222 COVID-19 vaccine. The chain joins TRBV7-9 to TRBJ1-1; D is possibly TRBD1 (5 bases). Sequenced material: peripheral blood, taken 28 days after the second AZD1222 dose. The CDR3 sequence is CASSSQGLNTEAFF. CDR3 in DNA: TGTGCCAGCAGCTCTCAGGGTTTAAACACTGAAGCTTTCTTT. The variable domain in full, with the rest retrieved from reference TRBV7-9 and TRBJ1-1, is DTGVSQNPRHKITKRGQNVTFRCDPISEHNRLYWYRQTLGQGPEFLTYFQNEAQLEKSRLLSDRFSAERPKGSFSTLEIQRTEQGDSAMYLCASSSQGLNTEAFFGQGTRLTVV.